The table lists the clone carrying this TCR beta chain with many counts. The data originate from a study of prognosis after radiotherapy for stage I lung cancer. By two-round multiplex PCR, the TCR beta CDR3 was amplified from genomic DNA. Round one of PCR was performed, and it used primers specific to each TRBV and TRBJ gene. TCRdb itself ran the multiplex PCR reads through MiXCR, one entry per CDR3 protein. The sample holds almost 40,000 distinct CDR3 sequences, roughly a quarter seen once. This CDR3 has 17 residues. The germline V gene has CDR1 DFQATT and CDR2 SNEGSKA (reference sequence). The V gene end was trimmed by 6 bases and the J gene end by 1 base; junction bases not matched to a gene: 10.

The material sequenced was PBMCs, taken before or after stereotactic body radiation therapy (not recorded which). This chain connects TRBV20-1 to TRBJ2-1; 12 positions match TRBD2. This clonotype was sampled from a donor of 50 years or more with non-small cell lung cancer. DNA of the CDR3: TGCAGTGCCGTACTAGCGGGAGGCTTTGGATCCTACAATGAGCAGTTCTTC. It specifies CSAVLAGGFGSYNEQFF.